This T cell receptor (beta chain) was sequenced during a study of identical twins. Regarding the study as a whole: High-abundance cord blood beta clonotypes had fewer insertions; memory repertoires showed none. Beta out-of-frame twin sharing showed a weaker excess.

This clonotype showed up just a few times. Its antigen is not identified. This CDR3 has 15 amino acids. The V gene lost 4 bases and the J gene lost 0 bases, with 10 bases spanning the gap. Germline CDR1 MNHEY, CDR2 SMNVEV (reference sequence). One entry per CDR3 protein, called by TCRdb with MiXCR from the 5' RACE reads. The data contain some 1,600,000 distinct CDR3 sequences, about 30% of them singletons. V and J are TRBV27 and TRBJ1-5; no reliable D call. This clonotype was sampled from a newborn girl in good health. The source material was cord blood. CDR3 residues: CASSSNSYSNQPQHF. The DNA for the CDR3 is TGTGCCAGCAGTTCCAACAGCTATAGCAATCAGCCCCAGCATTTT.